This T cell receptor (beta chain) comes out of a study of T cells in Graves' hyperthyroidism and ophthalmopathy. Ten or more counts support this clonotype. The antigen is unknown. Whole-study results and caveats: The model forecast ophthalmopathy, anticipating it by a median around 6.5 months before onset. The majority of expanded thyroid clonotypes above 0.001 also appeared in blood.

The CDR3 has 16 amino acids. Trimming took 3 bases from V and 5 from J; bases not matched to a gene: 8. Amplification targeted TCR beta CDR3 regions from RNA transcripts. The HTBI primer set drove a first-round RT-PCR of the TCR CDR3. Each CDR3 protein is one row after TCRdb ran MiXCR on the multiplex PCR reads. The table has some 490,000 distinct CDR3 sequences, around 16% seen once. With duration under 3 months, ophthalmopathy was active: Clinical Activity Score at least 3, NOSPECS at least 4. Diagnostic assessment was based on clinical symptoms, serum thyroxine and TRAb, thyroid ultrasound and orbital computed tomography.

V gene TRBV12-3 or TRBV12-4 combines with J gene TRBJ2-5; TRBD2 aligns across 11 bases. The receptor comes from a woman aged 25 to 39 with Graves' ophthalmopathy. The sequenced material came from blood. CDR3 DNA: TGTGCCAGCAGTTTCCGACTAGCGGGACCCCAGGAGACCCAGTACTTC. As protein: CASSFRLAGPQETQYF.